This is a list of T cell receptor beta chains from one sample in a study of OX40 agonist ivuxolimab in advanced cancers. Sequencing used immunoSEQ multiplex PCR; TCRdb keeps in-frame clones, though not all of them. The data contain about 58,000 clones, around 86% of them singletons. This specimen was CD4+ or CD8+ T cells sorted from blood, taken in a trial of the OX40 agonist ivuxolimab. The receptor source for this set is an adult with an advanced solid tumor such as melanoma, head and neck, liver or kidney cancer. The CDR3 runs from the conserved cysteine through the conserved F or W. The D gene is left open where the match is weak. Size is omitted from some rows. Given values are once, few, many or a class for expanded clones.

v_call: TRBV6-1; j_call: TRBJ1-2; d_call: TRBD1; clone_size: -; cdr3_aa: CASSETTGGYYGYTF; cdr3_nt: TGTGCCAGCAGTGAAACTACAGGGGGCTACTATGGCTACACCTTC
v_call: TRBV5-1; j_call: TRBJ2-2; d_call: -; clone_size: few; cdr3_aa: CASSLSAGTNTGELFF; cdr3_nt: TGCGCCAGCAGCTTGTCTGCGGGGACGAACACCGGGGAGCTGTTTTTT
v_call: TRBV4-1; j_call: TRBJ2-3; d_call: TRBD1; clone_size: once; cdr3_aa: CASSRVDRGRGDTQYF; cdr3_nt: TGCGCCAGCAGCCGCGTAGACAGGGGGCGCGGAGATACGCAGTATTTT
v_call: TRBV28; j_call: TRBJ1-2; d_call: -; clone_size: -; cdr3_aa: CASGRDGYTF; cdr3_nt: TGTGCCAGCGGAAGGGACGGCTACACCTTC
v_call: TRBV6-1; j_call: TRBJ2-5; d_call: -; clone_size: -; cdr3_aa: CASSARLVRQETQYF; cdr3_nt: TGTGCCAGCAGTGCAAGACTAGTGCGCCAAGAGACCCAGTACTTC
v_call: TRBV2; j_call: TRBJ2-3; d_call: -; clone_size: few; cdr3_aa: CASKEQGSTDTQYF; cdr3_nt: TGTGCCAGCAAGGAGCAGGGGAGCACAGATACGCAGTATTTT
v_call: TRBV5-1; j_call: TRBJ2-1; d_call: -; clone_size: -; cdr3_aa: CASSPGVGGLSYNEQFF; cdr3_nt: TGCGCCAGCAGCCCGGGAGTAGGGGGCTTATCCTACAATGAGCAGTTCTTC
v_call: TRBV10-1; j_call: TRBJ1-4; d_call: TRBD1; clone_size: -; cdr3_aa: CASSRTGPNEKLFF; cdr3_nt: TGCGCCAGCAGTAGGACAGGCCCGAATGAAAAACTGTTTTTT
v_call: TRBV2; j_call: TRBJ1-4; d_call: -; clone_size: -; cdr3_aa: CASSGQINEKLFF; cdr3_nt: TGTGCCAGCTCGGGTCAGATTAATGAAAAACTGTTTTTT
v_call: TRBV2; j_call: TRBJ1-5; d_call: TRBD1; clone_size: -; cdr3_aa: CASRGQGSNQPQHF; cdr3_nt: TGTGCCAGCAGAGGACAGGGCAGCAATCAGCCCCAGCATTTT
v_call: TRBV7-2; j_call: TRBJ2-1; d_call: -; clone_size: -; cdr3_aa: CASSPGQSSRNEQFF; cdr3_nt: TGTGCCAGCAGCCCCGGACAGTCTTCACGCAATGAGCAGTTCTTC
v_call: TRBV27; j_call: TRBJ1-3; d_call: TRBD1; clone_size: -; cdr3_aa: CASSLSGTGPGNTIYF; cdr3_nt: TGTGCCAGCAGTCTATCCGGGACAGGTCCTGGAAACACCATATATTTT
v_call: TRBV6-5; j_call: TRBJ1-2; d_call: -; clone_size: -; cdr3_aa: CASSYTGRGAGYTF; cdr3_nt: TGTGCCAGCAGTTACACCGGACGGGGAGCCGGCTACACCTTC
v_call: TRBV7-9; j_call: TRBJ1-3; d_call: -; clone_size: -; cdr3_aa: CASSSPLTSGNTIYF; cdr3_nt: TGTGCCAGCAGCTCCCCCCTGACCTCTGGAAACACCATATATTTT
v_call: TRBV11-3; j_call: TRBJ2-1; d_call: TRBD2; clone_size: -; cdr3_aa: CASSRKRGNYNEQFF; cdr3_nt: TGTGCCAGCAGCCGTAAGCGGGGGAACTACAATGAGCAGTTCTTC
v_call: TRBV7-6; j_call: TRBJ2-3; d_call: -; clone_size: -; cdr3_aa: CASSLARRTDTQYF; cdr3_nt: TGTGCCAGCAGCTTAGCCAGGAGGACAGATACGCAGTATTTT
v_call: TRBV5-4; j_call: TRBJ2-7; d_call: TRBD1; clone_size: -; cdr3_aa: CASRAGQGSFYEQYF; cdr3_nt: TGTGCCAGCAGGGCGGGACAGGGGAGCTTCTACGAGCAGTACTTC
v_call: TRBV5-5; j_call: TRBJ1-2; d_call: -; clone_size: -; cdr3_aa: CASSLSGLEGYGYTF; cdr3_nt: TGTGCCAGCAGCCTGTCGGGCCTGGAGGGCTATGGCTACACCTTC
v_call: TRBV6-4; j_call: TRBJ2-2; d_call: TRBD1; clone_size: -; cdr3_aa: CASRGQGSTGELFF; cdr3_nt: TGTGCCAGCAGGGGACAGGGCAGCACCGGGGAGCTGTTTTTT
v_call: TRBV18; j_call: TRBJ2-4; d_call: -; clone_size: -; cdr3_aa: CATRQGGEGISVYF; cdr3_nt: TGTGCCACCCGACAGGGAGGGGAAGGGATCTCGGTGTACTTC
v_call: TRBV7-2; j_call: TRBJ1-5; d_call: TRBD1; clone_size: -; cdr3_aa: CASSFDRGSQPQHF; cdr3_nt: TGTGCCAGCAGCTTTGACAGGGGTAGTCAGCCCCAGCATTTT
v_call: TRBV2; j_call: TRBJ1-1; d_call: TRBD1; clone_size: few; cdr3_aa: CASSSDRGYEAFF; cdr3_nt: TGTGCCAGCAGTTCTGACAGGGGGTACGAAGCTTTCTTT
v_call: TRBV5-1; j_call: TRBJ1-1; d_call: TRBD1; clone_size: -; cdr3_aa: CASRTGGPNTEAFF; cdr3_nt: TGCGCCAGCAGGACAGGGGGCCCGAACACTGAAGCTTTCTTT
v_call: TRBV6-4; j_call: TRBJ2-2; d_call: -; clone_size: -; cdr3_aa: CASRAAPRPGELFF; cdr3_nt: TGTGCCAGCAGAGCGGCCCCGAGGCCCGGGGAGCTGTTTTTT
v_call: TRBV11-2; j_call: TRBJ1-1; d_call: TRBD1; clone_size: -; cdr3_aa: CASSHMTGGKTEAFF; cdr3_nt: TGTGCCAGCAGCCACATGACAGGGGGCAAGACTGAAGCTTTCTTT
v_call: TRBV5-6; j_call: TRBJ2-2; d_call: -; clone_size: -; cdr3_aa: CASSLFPGASTGELFF; cdr3_nt: TGTGCCAGCAGCTTGTTTCCGGGGGCGAGCACCGGGGAGCTGTTTTTT
v_call: TRBV4-1; j_call: TRBJ2-1; d_call: -; clone_size: -; cdr3_aa: CASSQGVNRASYNEQFF; cdr3_nt: TGCGCCAGCAGCCAAGGAGTTAACAGGGCGTCCTACAATGAGCAGTTCTTC
v_call: TRBV6-4; j_call: TRBJ1-2; d_call: -; clone_size: -; cdr3_aa: CASSDYAGGYGYTF; cdr3_nt: TGTGCCAGCAGTGACTATGCGGGGGGCTATGGCTACACCTTC
v_call: TRBV29-1; j_call: TRBJ1-2; d_call: -; clone_size: -; cdr3_aa: CSVGRQNYGYTF; cdr3_nt: TGCAGCGTTGGAAGGCAGAACTATGGCTACACCTTC
v_call: TRBV6-1; j_call: TRBJ1-1; d_call: -; clone_size: -; cdr3_aa: CASSEEIARGPEAFF; cdr3_nt: TGTGCCAGCAGTGAAGAAATCGCGCGGGGCCCTGAAGCTTTCTTT
v_call: TRBV5-8; j_call: TRBJ1-1; d_call: -; clone_size: -; cdr3_aa: CASSYDAMNTEAFF; cdr3_nt: TGTGCCAGCAGCTACGACGCCATGAACACTGAAGCTTTCTTT
v_call: TRBV18; j_call: TRBJ1-4; d_call: -; clone_size: few; cdr3_aa: CASSTASNEKLFF; cdr3_nt: TGTGCCAGCTCGACGGCGTCGAATGAAAAACTGTTTTTT
v_call: TRBV28; j_call: TRBJ1-2; d_call: TRBD1; clone_size: -; cdr3_aa: CASSLGGTGFYGYTF; cdr3_nt: TGTGCCAGCAGTTTAGGTGGGACAGGGTTTTATGGCTACACCTTC
v_call: TRBV9; j_call: TRBJ2-5; d_call: TRBD2; clone_size: -; cdr3_aa: CASSVGALAGGQETQYF; cdr3_nt: TGTGCCAGCAGCGTAGGGGCCCTAGCGGGGGGCCAAGAGACCCAGTACTTC
v_call: TRBV7-2; j_call: TRBJ2-2; d_call: TRBD2; clone_size: -; cdr3_aa: CASSFRGDTGELFF; cdr3_nt: TGTGCCAGCAGCTTCCGGGGGGACACCGGGGAGCTGTTTTTT
v_call: TRBV18; j_call: TRBJ1-5; d_call: TRBD1; clone_size: -; cdr3_aa: CASSQLPGQGGNQPQHF; cdr3_nt: TGTGCCAGCTCACAACTGCCGGGACAGGGGGGCAATCAGCCCCAGCATTTT
v_call: TRBV4-1; j_call: TRBJ2-7; d_call: TRBD2; clone_size: -; cdr3_aa: CASSPRLAGGPVPREQYF; cdr3_nt: TGCGCCAGCAGCCCTAGACTAGCGGGGGGGCCGGTTCCCCGCGAGCAGTACTTC
v_call: TRBV14; j_call: TRBJ1-1; d_call: -; clone_size: -; cdr3_aa: CASSHSRVRGTEAFF; cdr3_nt: TGTGCCAGCAGCCATTCCAGGGTGAGGGGCACTGAAGCTTTCTTT
v_call: TRBV19; j_call: TRBJ1-3; d_call: -; clone_size: few; cdr3_aa: CASSIGTESGNTIYF; cdr3_nt: TGTGCCAGTAGTATAGGGACAGAGTCTGGAAACACCATATATTTT
v_call: TRBV11-2; j_call: TRBJ1-3; d_call: -; clone_size: -; cdr3_aa: CASSFRLAQGNTIYF; cdr3_nt: TGTGCCAGCAGCTTCCGACTGGCCCAGGGAAACACCATATATTTT
v_call: TRBV10-1; j_call: TRBJ1-4; d_call: TRBD1; clone_size: -; cdr3_aa: CASSPGQGATNEKLFF; cdr3_nt: TGCGCCAGCAGTCCTGGACAGGGTGCAACTAATGAAAAACTGTTTTTT
v_call: TRBV5-5; j_call: TRBJ2-7; d_call: -; clone_size: -; cdr3_aa: CASSLGQGEFYEQYF; cdr3_nt: TGTGCCAGCAGCTTGGGACAAGGTGAATTCTACGAGCAGTACTTC
v_call: TRBV6-5; j_call: TRBJ2-7; d_call: -; clone_size: -; cdr3_aa: CANRAGVPYEQYF; cdr3_nt: TGTGCCAACAGGGCAGGGGTCCCCTACGAGCAGTACTTC
v_call: TRBV7-8; j_call: TRBJ1-1; d_call: -; clone_size: -; cdr3_aa: CASSLVLTDTEAFF; cdr3_nt: TGTGCCAGCAGCTTAGTTCTGACGGACACTGAAGCTTTCTTT
v_call: TRBV18; j_call: TRBJ2-1; d_call: TRBD2; clone_size: -; cdr3_aa: CASSPPGLAGAGEQFF; cdr3_nt: TGTGCCAGCTCACCACCTGGACTAGCGGGGGCTGGGGAGCAGTTCTTC